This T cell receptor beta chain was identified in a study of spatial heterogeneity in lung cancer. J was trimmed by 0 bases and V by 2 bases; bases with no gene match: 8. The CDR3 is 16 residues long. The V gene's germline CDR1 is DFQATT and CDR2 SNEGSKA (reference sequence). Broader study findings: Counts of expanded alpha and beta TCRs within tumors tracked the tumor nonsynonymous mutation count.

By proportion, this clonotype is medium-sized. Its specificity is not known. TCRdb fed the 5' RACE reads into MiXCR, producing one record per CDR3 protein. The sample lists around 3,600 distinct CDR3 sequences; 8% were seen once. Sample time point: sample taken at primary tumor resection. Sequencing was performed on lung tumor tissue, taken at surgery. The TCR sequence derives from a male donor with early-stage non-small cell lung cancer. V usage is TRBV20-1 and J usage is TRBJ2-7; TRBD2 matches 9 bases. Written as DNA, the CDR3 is TGCAGTGCTAGATGGGCGGAGCGGGGGGCCTCCTACGAGCAGTACTTC. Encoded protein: CSARWAERGASYEQYF.